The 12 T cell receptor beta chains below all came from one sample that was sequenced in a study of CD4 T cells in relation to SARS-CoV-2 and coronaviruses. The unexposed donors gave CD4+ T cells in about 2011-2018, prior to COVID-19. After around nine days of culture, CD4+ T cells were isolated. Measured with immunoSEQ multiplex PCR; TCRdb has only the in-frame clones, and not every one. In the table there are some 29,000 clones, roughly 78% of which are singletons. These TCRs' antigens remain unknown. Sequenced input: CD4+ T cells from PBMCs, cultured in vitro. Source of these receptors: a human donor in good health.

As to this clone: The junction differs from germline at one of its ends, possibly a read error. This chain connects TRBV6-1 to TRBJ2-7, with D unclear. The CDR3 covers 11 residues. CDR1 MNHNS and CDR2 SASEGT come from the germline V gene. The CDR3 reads CASGDSYEQYF. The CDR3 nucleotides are TGTGCCAGCGGTGACTCCTACGAGCAGTACTTC.

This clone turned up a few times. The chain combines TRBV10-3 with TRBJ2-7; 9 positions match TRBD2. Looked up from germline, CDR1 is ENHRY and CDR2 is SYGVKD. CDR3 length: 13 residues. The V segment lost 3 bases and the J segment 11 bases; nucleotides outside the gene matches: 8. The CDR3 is CAISEGQREVEYF. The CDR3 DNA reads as TGTGCCATCAGTGAAGGGCAGCGGGAGGTGGAGTACTTC.

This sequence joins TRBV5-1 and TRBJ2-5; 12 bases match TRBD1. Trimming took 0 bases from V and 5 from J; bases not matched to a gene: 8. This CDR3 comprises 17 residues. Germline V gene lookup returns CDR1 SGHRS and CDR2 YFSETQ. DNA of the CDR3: TGCGCCAGCAGCTTGGCCTTGGGACAGGGGGCTTTGGAGACCCAGTACTTC. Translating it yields CASSLALGQGALETQYF.

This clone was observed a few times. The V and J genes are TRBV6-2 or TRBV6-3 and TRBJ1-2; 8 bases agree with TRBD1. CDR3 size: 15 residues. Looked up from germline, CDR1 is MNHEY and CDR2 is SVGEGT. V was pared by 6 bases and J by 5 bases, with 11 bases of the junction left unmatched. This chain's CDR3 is CASSPRDRSPYGYTF. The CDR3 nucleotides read TGTGCCAGCAGCCCCCGGGACAGGTCACCGTATGGCTACACCTTC.

This CDR3 is CSVEEGGNTQYF. The CDR3, as DNA: TGCAGCGTTGAAGAGGGAGGGAATACGCAGTATTTT. The chain combines TRBV29-1 with TRBJ2-3; 7 bases are a match to TRBD2. This CDR3 contains 12 residues. The J segment lost 7 bases and the V segment lost 0 bases, leaving 1 base of the junction unmatched. Per germline, CDR1 SQVTM and CDR2 ANQGSEA.

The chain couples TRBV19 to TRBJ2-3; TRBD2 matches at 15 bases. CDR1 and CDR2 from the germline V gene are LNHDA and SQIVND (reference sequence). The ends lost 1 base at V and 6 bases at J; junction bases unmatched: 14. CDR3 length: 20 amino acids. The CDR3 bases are TGTGCCAGTAGTATAGGGACTAGCGGGGGGGTCCTATCAACTCGGGATACGCAGTATTTT. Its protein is CASSIGTSGGVLSTRDTQYF.

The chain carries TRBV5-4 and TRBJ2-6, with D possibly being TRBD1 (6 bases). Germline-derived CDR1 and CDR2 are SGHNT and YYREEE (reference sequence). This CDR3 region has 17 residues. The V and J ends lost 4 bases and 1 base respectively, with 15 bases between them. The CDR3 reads CASSGRGVLSGANVLTF. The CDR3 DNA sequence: TGTGCCAGCAGCGGCAGGGGCGTCCTGTCTGGGGCCAACGTCCTGACTTTC.

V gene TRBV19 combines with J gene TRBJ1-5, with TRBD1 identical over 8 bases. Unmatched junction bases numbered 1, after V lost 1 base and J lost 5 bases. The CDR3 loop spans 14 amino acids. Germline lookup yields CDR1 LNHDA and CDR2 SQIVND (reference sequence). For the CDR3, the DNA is TGTGCCAGTAGTATAGGACAGGGGTATCAGCCCCAGCATTTT. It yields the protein CASSIGQGYQPQHF.

The CDR3 nucleotides read TGCGCCAGCAGCTTTGGACAGGGCGGGGGAGCTTTCTTT. Its translation is CASSFGQGGGAFF. The chain combines TRBV5-1 with TRBJ1-1, with 8 positions matching TRBD1. V shed 2 bases and J 10 bases; nucleotides not matched to a gene: 7. Germline CDR1 and CDR2: SGHRS and YFSETQ. The CDR3 loop spans 13 amino acids.

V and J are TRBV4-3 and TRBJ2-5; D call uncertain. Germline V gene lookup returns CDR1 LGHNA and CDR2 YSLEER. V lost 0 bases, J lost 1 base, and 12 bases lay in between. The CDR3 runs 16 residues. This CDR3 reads CASSQDGVGIQETQYF. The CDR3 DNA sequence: TGCGCCAGCAGCCAAGATGGGGTGGGAATCCAAGAGACCCAGTACTTC.

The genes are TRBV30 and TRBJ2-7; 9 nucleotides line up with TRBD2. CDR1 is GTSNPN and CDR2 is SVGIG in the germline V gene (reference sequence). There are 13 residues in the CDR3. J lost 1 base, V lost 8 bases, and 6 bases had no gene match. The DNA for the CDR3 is TGTGCCGGGGATAGCGGGAGTTCCTACGAGCAGTACTTC. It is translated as CAGDSGSSYEQYF. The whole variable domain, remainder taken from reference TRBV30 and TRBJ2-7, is SQTIHQWPATLVQPVGSPLSLECTVEGTSNPNLYWYRQAAGRGLQLLFYSVGIGQISSEVPQNLSASRPQDRQFILSSKKLLLSDSGFYLCAGDSGSSYEQYFGPGTRLTVT.

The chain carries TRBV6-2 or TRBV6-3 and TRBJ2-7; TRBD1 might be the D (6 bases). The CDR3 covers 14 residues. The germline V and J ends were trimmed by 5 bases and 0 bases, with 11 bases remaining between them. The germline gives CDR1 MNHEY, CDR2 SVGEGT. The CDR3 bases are TGTGCCAGCAGTAGGGGGACACCCTCCTACGAGCAGTACTTC. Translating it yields CASSRGTPSYEQYF.